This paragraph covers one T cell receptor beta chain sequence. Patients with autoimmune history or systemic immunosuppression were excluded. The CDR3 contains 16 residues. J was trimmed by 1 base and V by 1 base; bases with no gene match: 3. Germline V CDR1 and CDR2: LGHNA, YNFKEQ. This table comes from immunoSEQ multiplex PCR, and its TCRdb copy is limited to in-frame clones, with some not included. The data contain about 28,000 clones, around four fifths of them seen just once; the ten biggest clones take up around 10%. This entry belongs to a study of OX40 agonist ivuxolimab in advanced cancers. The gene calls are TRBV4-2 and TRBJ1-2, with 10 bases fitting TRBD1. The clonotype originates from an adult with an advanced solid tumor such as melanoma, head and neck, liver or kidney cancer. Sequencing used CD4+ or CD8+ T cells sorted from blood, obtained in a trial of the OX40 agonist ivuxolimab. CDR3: CASSQVGTGDNYGYTF. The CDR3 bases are TGTGCCAGCAGCCAAGTAGGGACAGGGGATAACTATGGCTACACCTTC.